The sequence of this T cell receptor (beta chain) was determined in a study of cytomegalovirus exposure and HLA in healthy donors. Study-level points and caveats: Other equally common chains were less clonally expanded than HLA-associated TCR beta chains, a later analysis showed. Productive rates of about 90% or about 30% were seen for most TCR beta V segments in an earlier analysis.

Primers included in the PCR were 60 Vbeta and 13 Jbeta primers. Data came from immunoSEQ multiplex PCR; TCRdb stores just in-frame clones and leaves some out. Counted here are about 160,000 clones, more than 60% occurring once; the ten biggest clones make up around 1.5%. A remark on this clone: Its antigen is still unknown.

The CDR3 runs 13 residues. V was trimmed by 1 base and J by 2 bases, leaving 5 bases between them. Germline V gene sequence: CDR1 SGHAT, CDR2 FQNNGV. Specimen: PBMCs. This TCR derives from a woman in her 30s in good health and CMV-seronegative. The chain combines TRBV11-2 with TRBJ1-1; D uncertain. The CDR3, as DNA: TGTGCCAGCAGCTTAGCCGTTAACACTGAAGCTTTCTTT. This codes for CASSLAVNTEAFF.